The 16 T cell receptor beta chains below all came from one sample that was sequenced in a study of blood T cell repertoires in COVID-19. Assay: immunoSEQ multiplex PCR; the TCRdb copy retains only in-frame clones and omits some. The data show approximately 100,000 clones, with 69% seen just once and roughly 6% held by the top ten. The source material was peripheral blood. Every receptor here comes from a man at least 80 years old with acute or convalescent COVID-19.

This clone was counted between two and nine times. V usage is TRBV5-1 and J usage is TRBJ1-6; TRBD1 matches at 7 bases. The J segment lost 2 bases and the V segment lost 4 bases, leaving 6 bases of the junction unmatched. The CDR3 is 16 amino acids. Germline assignment: CDR1 SGHRS and CDR2 YFSETQ. The chain's CDR3 is CASSAGTATYNSPLHF. DNA of the CDR3: TGCGCCAGCAGCGCCGGGACAGCTACCTATAATTCACCCCTCCACTTT. The whole variable domain, remainder taken from reference TRBV5-1 and TRBJ1-6, is KAGVTQTPRYLIKTRGQQVTLSCSPISGHRSVSWYQQTPGQGLQFLFEYFSETQRNKGNFPGRFSGRQFSNSRSEMNVSTLELGDSALYLCASSAGTATYNSPLHFGNGTRLTVT.

The chain links TRBV2 to TRBJ2-5, with D perhaps matching TRBD1 (6 bases). Trimming removed 4 bases from V and 1 base from J, with 10 bases in between. The CDR3 is made up of 14 amino acids. Germline-derived CDR1 and CDR2 are SNHLY and FYNNEI. CDR3 nucleotides: TGTGCCAGCAGTGGGACAGCACTCCAAGAGACCCAGTACTTC. It is translated as CASSGTALQETQYF.

This clone was counted a few times. The chain carries TRBV5-4 and TRBJ1-2, with 7 bases aligning to TRBD1. V shed 4 bases and J 2 bases; nucleotides not matched to a gene: 5. The CDR3 runs 14 residues. Looked up from germline, CDR1 is SGHNT and CDR2 is YYREEE (reference sequence). The CDR3 spells CASSGNRGNYGYTF. The CDR3 region has the DNA TGTGCCAGCAGCGGTAACAGGGGCAACTATGGCTACACCTTC.

In this sample, this clone turned up a few times. The V and J genes are TRBV24-1 and TRBJ1-1; D is possibly TRBD1 (6 bases). V shed 7 bases and J shed 3 bases, with 11 bases lying between them. CDR3 length equals 13 residues. Germline V gene sequence: CDR1 KGHDR, CDR2 SFDVKD. This CDR3 reads CATRGALDTEAFF. In nucleotides, the CDR3 is TGTGCCACCAGGGGGGCATTGGACACTGAAGCTTTCTTT.

The rearrangement uses TRBV7-2 and TRBJ2-1; 7 nucleotides align to TRBD1. V was pared by 1 base and J by 12 bases, with 6 bases of the junction left unmatched. The CDR3 runs 13 residues. Germline V gene lookup returns CDR1 SGHTA and CDR2 FQGNSA. CDR3 region: CASSLGQGRAQFF. CDR3 DNA: TGTGCCAGCAGCTTAGGACAGGGCAGGGCGCAGTTCTTC. The whole variable domain, remainder taken from reference TRBV7-2 and TRBJ2-1, is GAGVSQSPSNKVTEKGKDVELRCDPISGHTALYWYRQSLGQGLEFLIYFQGNSAPDKSGLPSDRFSAERTGGSVSTLTIQRTQQEDSAVYLCASSLGQGRAQFFGPGTRLTVL.

V is TRBV7-2 and J is TRBJ2-5; 9 bases agree with TRBD2. The CDR3 extends over 16 amino acids. The germline gives CDR1 SGHTA, CDR2 FQGNSA. The J segment lost 1 base and the V segment lost 1 base, leaving 4 bases of the junction unmatched. For the CDR3, the DNA is TGTGCCAGCAGCTTAGTGAGCGGGAGGCTCCAAGAGACCCAGTACTTC. Amino acids: CASSLVSGRLQETQYF.

The chain joins TRBV2 to TRBJ2-1, with TRBD2 as a possible D gene (7 bases). Per the germline V gene, CDR1 is SNHLY and CDR2 is FYNNEI. V lost 2 bases and J 6 bases, leaving 14 bases between the germline ends. The CDR3 is 15 amino acids. The CDR3 nucleotides read TGTGCCAGCAGTGAAAGAGGGAGGGGGGCCAATGAGCAGTTCTTC. It specifies CASSERGRGANEQFF.

The chain combines TRBV6-1 with TRBJ2-1; 9 bases fit TRBD2. Losses at the gene ends were 6 bases for V and 12 bases for J; bases not matched to a gene: 9. The CDR3 covers 13 residues. Germline lookup yields CDR1 MNHNS and CDR2 SASEGT. CDR3 amino acids: CASRREGWVGQFF. For the CDR3, the DNA is TGTGCCAGCAGGCGGGAGGGCTGGGTAGGGCAGTTCTTC.

J is TRBJ2-2 and V is TRBV2; 8 nucleotides line up with TRBD2. The germline V gene encodes CDR1 SNHLY and CDR2 FYNNEI. V dropped 4 bases and J dropped 5; count of bases not matched to a gene: 9. CDR3 length: 16 residues. CDR3 protein: CASSAPGTRGTGELFF. CDR3 bases: TGTGCCAGCAGTGCCCCCGGGACTAGAGGAACCGGGGAGCTGTTTTTT. The variable domain in full, completed from reference TRBV2 and TRBJ2-2, reads EPEVTQTPSHQVTQMGQEVILRCVPISNHLYFYWYRQILGQKVEFLVSFYNNEISEKSEIFDDQFSVERPDGSNFTLKIRSTKLEDSAMYFCASSAPGTRGTGELFFGEGSRLTVL.

The chain uses TRBV7-2 and TRBJ2-5, with a weak D call TRBD1 (5 bases). The CDR3 runs 16 residues. The germline V gene has CDR1 SGHTA and CDR2 FQGNSA. Trimming took off 5 bases at V and 5 bases at J, with 21 bases between the two ends. CDR3 region: CASSPTLGQPWETQYF. CDR3 bases: TGTGCCAGCAGCCCAACATTAGGACAACCTTGGGAGACCCAGTACTTC.

This clone was seen only a few times. J is TRBJ2-7 and V is TRBV18, with D tentatively TRBD2 (6 bases). The CDR3 covers 12 residues. V lost 3 bases, J lost 7 bases, and 10 bases lay in between. Germline V CDR1 and CDR2: KGHSH, LQKENI. CDR3 protein: CASSPEGWEQYF. As DNA, the CDR3 is TGTGCCAGCTCACCGGAGGGGTGGGAGCAGTACTTC.

The rearrangement joins TRBV5-4 to TRBJ2-1; weak D call: TRBD2 (6 bases). The V gene lost 2 bases and the J gene lost 9 bases, with 12 bases spanning the gap. The CDR3 consists of 13 residues. Germline-derived CDR1 and CDR2 are SGHNT and YYREEE (reference sequence). CDR3 sequence (DNA): TGTGCCAGCAGCTTCCGGGAGAGGGGTGAGCAGTTCTTC. Its protein product is CASSFRERGEQFF.

This rearrangement joins TRBV28 to TRBJ1-1; tentative D call: TRBD1 (5 bases). CDR1 and CDR2 (germline): MDHEN, SYDVKM. CDR3 size: 13 residues. The ends were cut back, 8 bases at V and 3 bases at J, with 13 bases in the middle. This CDR3 reads CASQRGGDTEAFF. The CDR3 DNA reads as TGTGCCAGCCAACGGGGGGGGGACACTGAAGCTTTCTTT. The full variable domain, in which reference TRBV28 and TRBJ1-1 provide the parts outside the CDR3, is DVKVTQSSRYLVKRTGEKVFLECVQDMDHENMFWYRQDPGLGLRLIYFSYDVKMKEKGDIPEGYSVSREKKERFSLILESASTNQTSMYLCASQRGGDTEAFFGQGTRLTVV.

The V gene is TRBV15, the J gene TRBJ2-1; 7 nucleotides agree with TRBD2. Unmatched junction bases numbered 3, after V lost 1 base and J lost 0 bases. This CDR3 has 16 residues. The V gene's germline CDR1 is LNHNV and CDR2 YYDKDF (reference sequence). The CDR3 DNA follows: TGTGCCACCAGCAGAGCTGGCGGGAGCTCCTACAATGAGCAGTTCTTC. Its protein product is CATSRAGGSSYNEQFF.

This chain uses TRBV2 with TRBJ2-1, with D unresolved. Trimming left V 3 bases short and J 0 bases short, with 6 bases between. This CDR3 is 14 amino acids long. Per the germline V gene, CDR1 is SNHLY and CDR2 is FYNNEI. CDR3 sequence (DNA): TGTGCCAGCAGTGACAAGAGCTCCTACAATGAGCAGTTCTTC. It specifies CASSDKSSYNEQFF. Together with reference TRBV2 and TRBJ2-1, the CDR3 gives the full variable domain: EPEVTQTPSHQVTQMGQEVILRCVPISNHLYFYWYRQILGQKVEFLVSFYNNEISEKSEIFDDQFSVERPDGSNFTLKIRSTKLEDSAMYFCASSDKSSYNEQFFGPGTRLTVL.

The chain carries TRBV5-4 and TRBJ1-1; tentative D call: TRBD1 (5 bases). Germline V gene sequence: CDR1 SGHNT, CDR2 YYREEE (reference sequence). The CDR3 runs to 13 residues. V lost 3 bases and J lost 4, with 10 bases in between. The CDR3 reads CASSSRGITEAFF. The CDR3 bases are TGTGCCAGCAGCTCCCGGGGGATCACTGAAGCTTTCTTT.